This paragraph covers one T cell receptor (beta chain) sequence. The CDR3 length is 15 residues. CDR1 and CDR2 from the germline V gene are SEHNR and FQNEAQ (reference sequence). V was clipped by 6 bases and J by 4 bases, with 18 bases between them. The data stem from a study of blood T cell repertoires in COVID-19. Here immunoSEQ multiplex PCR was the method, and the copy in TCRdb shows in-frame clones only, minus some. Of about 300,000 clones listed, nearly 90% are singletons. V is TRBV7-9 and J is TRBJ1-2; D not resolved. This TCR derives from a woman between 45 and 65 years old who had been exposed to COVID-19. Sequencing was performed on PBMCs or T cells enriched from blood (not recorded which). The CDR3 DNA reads TGTGCCAGCAGTCGGGATGGGCCGAAGTTCTATGGCTACACCTTC. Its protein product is CASSRDGPKFYGYTF.